What follows describes a single T cell receptor beta chain. Germline CDR1 is MDHEN and CDR2 is SYDVKM. This CDR3 contains 13 residues. The V and J ends lost 6 bases and 8 bases, in that order; junction bases with no gene match: 4. The data derive from a study of blood T cell repertoires in COVID-19. TCRdb keeps only in-frame clones here, not all; method: immunoSEQ multiplex PCR. The sample lists under 110,000 clones; less than 85% were seen once. What was sequenced was peripheral blood. The chain employs TRBV28 and TRBJ1-6; 7 bases agree with TRBD1. The source is a woman aged 55-70 years with acute or convalescent COVID-19. The CDR3 here is CASSRTGDSPLHF. CDR3 sequence (DNA): TGTGCCAGCAGCCGAACAGGGGATTCACCCCTCCACTTT.